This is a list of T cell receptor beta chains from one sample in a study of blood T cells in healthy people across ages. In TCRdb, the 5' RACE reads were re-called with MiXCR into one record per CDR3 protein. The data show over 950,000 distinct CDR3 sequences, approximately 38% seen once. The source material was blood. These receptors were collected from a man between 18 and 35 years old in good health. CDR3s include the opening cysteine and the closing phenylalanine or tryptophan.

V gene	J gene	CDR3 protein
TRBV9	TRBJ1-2	CACSGEDNYGYTF
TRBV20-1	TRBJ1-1	CSATVDRAPRTNTEAFF
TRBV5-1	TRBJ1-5	CASSETGYSNQPQHF
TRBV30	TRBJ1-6	CAWRPFGESRSPLHF
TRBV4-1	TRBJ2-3	CASRGLAGDLLSTDAQYF
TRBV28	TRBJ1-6	CACSLGHSPLHF
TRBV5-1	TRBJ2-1	CASSPGSPGPYANEQFF
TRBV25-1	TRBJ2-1	CASSEYTGTGTYNEQFF
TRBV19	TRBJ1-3	CASRQDRFAGNTIYF
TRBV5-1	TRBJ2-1	CASSLRSIGSKEQFF
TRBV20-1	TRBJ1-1	CSATKGAMNTEAFF
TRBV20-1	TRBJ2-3	CSARDVGAGGGDTQYF
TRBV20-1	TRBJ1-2	CSATEYSANYGYTF
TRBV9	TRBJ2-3	CASSAHGGLAGSYLDTQYF
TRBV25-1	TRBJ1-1	CASSPDPPIEAFF
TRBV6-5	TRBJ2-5	CASSYRWDSDVQDQETQYF
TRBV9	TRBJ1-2	CASSVAGFGYAF
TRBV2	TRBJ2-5	CASSEEGMETQYF
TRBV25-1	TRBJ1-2	CASSVGTTGYTF
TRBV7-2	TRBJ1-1	CASSPNRGDTEAFF
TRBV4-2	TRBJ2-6	CASSQARTRGGVLTF
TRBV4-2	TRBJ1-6	CASSQGGIAWNSPPHF
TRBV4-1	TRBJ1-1	CASSQTGLNTEAFF
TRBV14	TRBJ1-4	CASSPRRTGDEKLFF
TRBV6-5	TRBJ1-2	CASSYAGRGFNGYTF
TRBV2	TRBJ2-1	CASSGFNEQFF
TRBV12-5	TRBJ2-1	CTSGWGGLDEQFF
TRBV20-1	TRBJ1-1	CSASSQLKAFF
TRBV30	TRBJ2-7	CAWKRGVDEQYF
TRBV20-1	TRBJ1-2	CSARASGGNYGYTF
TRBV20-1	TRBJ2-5	CSARPDGRNDEQYF
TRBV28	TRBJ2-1	CASKGSEETQFF
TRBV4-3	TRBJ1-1	CASSRGQTLNTEAFF
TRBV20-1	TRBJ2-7	CSARDWGRGAVNYEQYF
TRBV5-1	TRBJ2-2	CASSSGTSNTGELFF
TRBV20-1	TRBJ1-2	CSATLGTRGYGYTF
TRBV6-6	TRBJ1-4	CASSDPGKNEKLFF
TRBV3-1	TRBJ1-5	CASSQGASQPQHF
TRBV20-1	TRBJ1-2	CSAPGTGGYGYTF